The sample holds many counts of the clone carrying this TCR beta chain. The data were taken from a study of T cells after yellow fever vaccination. In TCRdb, the 5' RACE reads were re-called with MiXCR into one record per CDR3 protein. This sample has a few hundred thousand distinct CDR3 sequences, with approximately 3.8% found just once. There are 15 residues in the CDR3. V dropped 0 bases and J dropped 7 bases, with 13 bases sitting between them. Germline lookup yields CDR1 LGHDT and CDR2 YNNKEL (reference sequence). The sequenced sample was PBMCs, obtained 15 days after the yellow fever booster vaccination. The chain links TRBV3-1 to TRBJ2-4, with a tentative D call TRBD1 (5 bases). This TCR was recovered from a man aged 18 to 35 who received the YFV17D yellow fever vaccine. CDR3 loop: CASSQDLGARNIQYF. The DNA of the CDR3 is TGTGCCAGCAGCCAAGACTTAGGGGCTCGGAACATTCAGTACTTC.